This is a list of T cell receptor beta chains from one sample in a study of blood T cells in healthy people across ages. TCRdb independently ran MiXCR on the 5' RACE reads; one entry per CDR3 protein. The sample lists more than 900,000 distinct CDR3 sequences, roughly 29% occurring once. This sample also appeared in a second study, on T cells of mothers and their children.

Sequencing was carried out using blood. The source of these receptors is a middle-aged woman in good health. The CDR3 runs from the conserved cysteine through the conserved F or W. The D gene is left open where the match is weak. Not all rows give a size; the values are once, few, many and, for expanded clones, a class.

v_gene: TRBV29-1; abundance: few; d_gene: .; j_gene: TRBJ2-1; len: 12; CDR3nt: TGCAGCGTTGTCGGGGTTTTCAATGAGCAGTTCTTC; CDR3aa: CSVVGVFNEQFF
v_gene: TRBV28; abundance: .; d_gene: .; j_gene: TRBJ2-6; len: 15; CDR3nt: TGTGCCAGCAGGGGGGAGACGTCTGGGGCCAACGTCCTGACTTTC; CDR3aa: CASRGETSGANVLTF
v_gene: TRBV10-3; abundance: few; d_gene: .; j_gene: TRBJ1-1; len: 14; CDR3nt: TGTGCCATCAGTGAACAGGGAAGGGTAGATGAAGCTTTCTTT; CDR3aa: CAISEQGRVDEAFF
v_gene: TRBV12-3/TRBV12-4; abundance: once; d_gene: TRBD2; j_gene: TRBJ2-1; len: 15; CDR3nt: TGTGCCAGCAGTTTAAACAGCGGGGGCCGAGAAGAGCAGTTCTTC; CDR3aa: CASSLNSGGREEQFF
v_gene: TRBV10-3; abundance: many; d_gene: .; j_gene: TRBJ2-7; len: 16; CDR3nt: TGTGCCATCAGTGAGTGGGTGGACCAATTAAAGCACGAGCAGTACTTC; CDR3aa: CAISEWVDQLKHEQYF
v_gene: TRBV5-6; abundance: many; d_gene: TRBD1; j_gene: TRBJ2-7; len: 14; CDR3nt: TGTGCCAGCAGCATGCCGGGACAGGGGTACGAGCAGTACTTC; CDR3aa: CASSMPGQGYEQYF
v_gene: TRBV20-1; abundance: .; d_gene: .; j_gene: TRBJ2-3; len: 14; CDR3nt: TGCAGTGCTAGGCCAGCCGATCTCACAGATACGCAGTATTTT; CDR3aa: CSARPADLTDTQYF
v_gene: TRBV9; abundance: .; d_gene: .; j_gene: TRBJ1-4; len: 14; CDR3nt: TGTGCCAGCAGCGTAGGCGACTCTAATGAAAAACTGTTTTTT; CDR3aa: CASSVGDSNEKLFF
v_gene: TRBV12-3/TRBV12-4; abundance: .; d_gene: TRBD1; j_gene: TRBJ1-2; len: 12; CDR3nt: TGTGCCAGCACGACAGGGGGCCATGGCTACACCTTC; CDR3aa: CASTTGGHGYTF
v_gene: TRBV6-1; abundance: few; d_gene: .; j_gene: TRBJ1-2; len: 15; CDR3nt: TGTGCCAGCAGTGAACAACAGGAATTGGGTTATGGCTACACCTTC; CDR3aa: CASSEQQELGYGYTF
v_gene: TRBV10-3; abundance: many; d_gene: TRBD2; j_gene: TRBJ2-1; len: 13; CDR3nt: TGTGCCATCGGGACTAGCGGGATGAATGAGCAGTTCTTC; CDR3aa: CAIGTSGMNEQFF
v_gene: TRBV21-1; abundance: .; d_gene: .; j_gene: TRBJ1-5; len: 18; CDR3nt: TGTGCCAACAGCTCGGGATCCCGCGCTGGGGGGAGCAATCAGCCCCAGCATTTT; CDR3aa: CANSSGSRAGGSNQPQHF
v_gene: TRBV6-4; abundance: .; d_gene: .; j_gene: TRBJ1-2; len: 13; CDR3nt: TGTGTCAGCAGGACTGGGGCAGGGGCTGGCTACACCTTC; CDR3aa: CVSRTGAGAGYTF
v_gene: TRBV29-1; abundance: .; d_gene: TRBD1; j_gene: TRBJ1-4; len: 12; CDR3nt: TGCAGCGCGACAGGGGCTAATGAAAAACTGTTTTTT; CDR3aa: CSATGANEKLFF
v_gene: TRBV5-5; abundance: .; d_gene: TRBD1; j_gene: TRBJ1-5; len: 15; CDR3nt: TGTGCCAGCAGGTTGCCGGGACAGAGCAATCAGCCCCAGCATTTT; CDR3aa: CASRLPGQSNQPQHF
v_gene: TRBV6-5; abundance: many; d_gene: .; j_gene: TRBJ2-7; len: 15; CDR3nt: TGTGCCAGCAGTGCTTCGGGACTCAGCTCCTACGAGCAGTACTTC; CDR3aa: CASSASGLSSYEQYF
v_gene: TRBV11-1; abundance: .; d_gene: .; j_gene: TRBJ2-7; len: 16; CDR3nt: TGTGCCAGCAGCTTATCCCCAAGCGGGCGGTTCTACGAGCAGTACTTC; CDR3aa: CASSLSPSGRFYEQYF
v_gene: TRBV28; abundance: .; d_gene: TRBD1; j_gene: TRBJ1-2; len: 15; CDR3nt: TGTGCCAGCAGGCGACCGGGACAGGGGGCGGGCGGCTACACCTTC; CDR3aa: CASRRPGQGAGGYTF
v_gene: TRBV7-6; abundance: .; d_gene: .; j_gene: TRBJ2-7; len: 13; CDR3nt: TGTGCCAGCAGCTCCCCCCCGGGATCCGAGCAGTACTTC; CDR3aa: CASSSPPGSEQYF
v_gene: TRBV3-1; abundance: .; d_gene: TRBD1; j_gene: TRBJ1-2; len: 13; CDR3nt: TGTGCCAGCAGCTTGACAGGGGGCATAGGCTACACCTTC; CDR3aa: CASSLTGGIGYTF
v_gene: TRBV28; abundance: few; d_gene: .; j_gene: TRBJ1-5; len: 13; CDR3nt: TGTGCCAGCAGTTTTCCCGGGTTTCAGCCCCAGCATTTT; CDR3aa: CASSFPGFQPQHF
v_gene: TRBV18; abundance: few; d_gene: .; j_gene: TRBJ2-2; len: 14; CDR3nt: TGTGCCAGCTCACCAGAATCAGGGGCCGGGGAGCTGTTTTTT; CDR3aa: CASSPESGAGELFF
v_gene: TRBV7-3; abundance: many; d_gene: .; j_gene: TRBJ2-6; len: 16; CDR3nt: TGTGCCAGCAGCCCCCAGGCGATCTCTGGGGCCAACGTCCTGACTTTC; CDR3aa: CASSPQAISGANVLTF
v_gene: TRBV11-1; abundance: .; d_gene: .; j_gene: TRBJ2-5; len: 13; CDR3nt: TGTGCCGGCAGCTTTGACACAGCGGAGACCCAGTACTTC; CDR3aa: CAGSFDTAETQYF
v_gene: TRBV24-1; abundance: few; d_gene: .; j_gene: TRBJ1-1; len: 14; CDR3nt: TGTGCCACCAGGCCCTCTCGTGGGAACACTGAAGCTTTCTTT; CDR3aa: CATRPSRGNTEAFF
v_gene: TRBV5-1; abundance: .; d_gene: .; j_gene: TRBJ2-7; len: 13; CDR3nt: TGCGCCAGCAACTCCTACAACAGTTACGAGCAGTACTTC; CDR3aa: CASNSYNSYEQYF
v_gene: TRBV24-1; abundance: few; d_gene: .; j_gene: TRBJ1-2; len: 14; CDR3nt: TGTGCCACCAGTGCCATGGGGCAGGGCTATGGCTACACCTTC; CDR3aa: CATSAMGQGYGYTF
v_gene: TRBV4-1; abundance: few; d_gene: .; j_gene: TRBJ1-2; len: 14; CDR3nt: TGCGCCAGCAGCCAAGATCAGGGTATGAGAGGCTACACCTTC; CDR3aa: CASSQDQGMRGYTF
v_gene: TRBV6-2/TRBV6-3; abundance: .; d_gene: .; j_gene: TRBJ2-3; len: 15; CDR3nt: TGTGCCAGCAGTGATCCCGTAGGGTTGGCAGATACGCAGTATTTT; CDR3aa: CASSDPVGLADTQYF
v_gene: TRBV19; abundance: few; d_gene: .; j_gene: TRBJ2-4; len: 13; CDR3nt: TGTGCCAGTAGTATAGGGGTTATCAATGAGCAGTACTTC; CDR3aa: CASSIGVINEQYF
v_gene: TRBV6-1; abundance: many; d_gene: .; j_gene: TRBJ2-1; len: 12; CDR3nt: TGTGCCAGCGTCACACCTCCCAATGAGCAGTTCTTC; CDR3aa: CASVTPPNEQFF